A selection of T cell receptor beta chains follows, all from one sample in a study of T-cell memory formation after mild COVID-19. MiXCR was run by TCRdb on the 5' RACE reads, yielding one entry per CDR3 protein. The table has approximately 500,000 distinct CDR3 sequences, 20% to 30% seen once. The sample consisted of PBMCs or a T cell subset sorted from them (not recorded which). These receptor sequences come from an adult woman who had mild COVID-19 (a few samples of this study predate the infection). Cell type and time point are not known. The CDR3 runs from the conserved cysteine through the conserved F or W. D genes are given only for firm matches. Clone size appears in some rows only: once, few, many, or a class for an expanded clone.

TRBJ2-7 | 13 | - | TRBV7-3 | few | TGTGCCAGCAGCTCAGGTCTAGACGCCGAGCAGTACTTC | CASSSGLDAEQYF
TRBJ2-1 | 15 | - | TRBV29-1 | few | TGCAGCGTTGGCCTAGGAGCGCTGCTAACTAATGAGCAGTTCTTC | CSVGLGALLTNEQFF
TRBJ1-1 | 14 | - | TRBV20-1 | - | TGCAGTGCTAGAGTTGCTGCGGGGAGCACTGAAGCTTTCTTT | CSARVAAGSTEAFF
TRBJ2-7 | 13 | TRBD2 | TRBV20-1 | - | TGCAGTGCTAGAGCGGGAGGCCGGTACGAGCAGTACTTC | CSARAGGRYEQYF
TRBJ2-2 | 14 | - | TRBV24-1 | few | TGTGCCACCATGGACAGCCTGAACACCGGGGAGCTGTTTTTT | CATMDSLNTGELFF
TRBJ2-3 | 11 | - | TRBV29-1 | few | TGCAGCTCGGGGGACTCCCGAACGCAGTATTTT | CSSGDSRTQYF
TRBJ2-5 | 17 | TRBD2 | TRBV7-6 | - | TGTGCCAGCAGACCACTAGCGGGGGGGTTTCTCCAAGAGACCCAGTACTTC | CASRPLAGGFLQETQYF
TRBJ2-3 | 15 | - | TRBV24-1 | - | TGTGCCACCAGTGATTCGACGGGGAACACAGATACGCAGTATTTT | CATSDSTGNTDTQYF
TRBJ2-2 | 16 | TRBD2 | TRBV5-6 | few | TGTGCCAGCAGCATCCGGGACTACGGTGCGGTCGGGGAGCTGTTTTTT | CASSIRDYGAVGELFF
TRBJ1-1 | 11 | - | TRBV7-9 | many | TGTGCCAGCAGCTTGGGCACTGAAGCTTTCTTT | CASSLGTEAFF
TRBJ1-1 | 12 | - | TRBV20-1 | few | TGCAGTGCTGCTTGGCGACGGTCTGAAGCTTTCTTT | CSAAWRRSEAFF
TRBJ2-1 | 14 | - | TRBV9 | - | TGTGCCAGCAGCGAGGAATACAGGGTAGATGAGCAGTTCTTC | CASSEEYRVDEQFF
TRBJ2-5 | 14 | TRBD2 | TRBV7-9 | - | TGTGCCAGCATCCTGGGAGGGTACCAAGAGACCCAGTACTTC | CASILGGYQETQYF
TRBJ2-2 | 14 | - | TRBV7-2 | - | TGTGCCAGCAGCTCATGGCCGGGAGCCGGGGAGCTGTTTTTT | CASSSWPGAGELFF
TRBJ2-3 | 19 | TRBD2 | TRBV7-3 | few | TGTGCCAGCAGCTCGGGACTAGCGGGGGGGCCCATGAGAGCTGATACGCAGTATTTT | CASSSGLAGGPMRADTQYF
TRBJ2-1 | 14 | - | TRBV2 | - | TGTGCCAGCAGTGAATCCCCAAGTTTCCGGGAGCAGTTCTTC | CASSESPSFREQFF
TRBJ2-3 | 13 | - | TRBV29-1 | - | TGCAGCGCCCCGGACGGCAGCACAGATACGCAGTATTTT | CSAPDGSTDTQYF
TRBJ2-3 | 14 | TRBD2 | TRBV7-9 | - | TGTGCCAGCACCGGGAGGGACCACACAGATACGCAGTATTTT | CASTGRDHTDTQYF
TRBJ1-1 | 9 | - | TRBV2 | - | TGTGCCAGCAGTGAAAGGTTTCTCTTT | CASSERFLF
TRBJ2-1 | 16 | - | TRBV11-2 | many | TGTGCCAGCACCCTCTTTGGGGCCACCAACTACAATGAGCAGTTCTTC | CASTLFGATNYNEQFF
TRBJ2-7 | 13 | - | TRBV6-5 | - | TGTGCCAGCAGCCCTACGGTGGCCTACGAGCAGTACTTC | CASSPTVAYEQYF
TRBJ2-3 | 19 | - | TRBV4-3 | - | TGCGCCAGCAGCCAAGATCAGGTCGCCCCTCCCATCGACACAGATACGCAGTATTTT | CASSQDQVAPPIDTDTQYF
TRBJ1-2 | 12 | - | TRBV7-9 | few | TGTGCCAGCAGCCCGCGGCGTTGGGGCTACACCTTC | CASSPRRWGYTF
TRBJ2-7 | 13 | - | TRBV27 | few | TGTGCCAGCAGTTTATCGGTATTCTACGAGCAGTACTTC | CASSLSVFYEQYF
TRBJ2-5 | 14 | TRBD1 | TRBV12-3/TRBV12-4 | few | TGTGCCAGCAGTCGGACAGGCCCTCAAGAGACCCAGTACTTC | CASSRTGPQETQYF
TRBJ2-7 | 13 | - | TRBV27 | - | TGTGCCAGCGCCCCTGGGGGTACCAACGAGCAGTACTTC | CASAPGGTNEQYF
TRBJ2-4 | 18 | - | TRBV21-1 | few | TGTGCCAGCAGCAAAGATAGGACAGGGCAGGGCACCAAAAACATTCAGTACTTC | CASSKDRTGQGTKNIQYF
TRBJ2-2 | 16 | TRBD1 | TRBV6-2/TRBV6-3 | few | TGTGCCAGCAGTTCCCGGGACAGGGGGCCCCCCGGGGAGCTGTTTTTT | CASSSRDRGPPGELFF
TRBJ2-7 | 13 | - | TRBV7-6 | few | TGTGCCAGCAGCCCACCTTCAGGATCCGAGCAGTACTTC | CASSPPSGSEQYF
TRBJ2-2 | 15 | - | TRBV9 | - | TGTGCCAGCAGCCCCCGCGGAGGGGGCACCGGGGAGCTGTTTTTT | CASSPRGGGTGELFF
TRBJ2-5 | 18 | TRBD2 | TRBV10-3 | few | TGTGCCATCAGTGAGTCGGCTAGCGGGGGACGGCGGGAGTTCACCCAGTACTTC | CAISESASGGRREFTQYF
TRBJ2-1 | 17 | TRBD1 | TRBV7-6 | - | TGTGCCAGCAGCTTAGCTATTGGGACAGTATCCTACAATGAGCAGTTCTTC | CASSLAIGTVSYNEQFF
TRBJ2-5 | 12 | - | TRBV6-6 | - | TGTGCCGCGGAAGGGGACCAGGAGACCCAGTACTTC | CAAEGDQETQYF
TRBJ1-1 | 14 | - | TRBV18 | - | TGTGCCAGCCGCAATATAAAGGAACGGTCCGAAGCTTTCTTT | CASRNIKERSEAFF
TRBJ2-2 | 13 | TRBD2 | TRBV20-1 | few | TGCAGTGTGATTAGCGGGGGCACCGGGGAGCTGTTTTTT | CSVISGGTGELFF
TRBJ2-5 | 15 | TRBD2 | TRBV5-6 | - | TGTGCCAGCAGTTCAATTTTAGCGGGCCAAGAGACCCAGTACTTC | CASSSILAGQETQYF
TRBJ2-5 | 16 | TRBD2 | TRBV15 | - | TGTGCCACCAGCAGAGGGACGGGGGGACACCAAGAGACCCAGTACTTC | CATSRGTGGHQETQYF
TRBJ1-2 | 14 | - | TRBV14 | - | TGTGCCAGCAGCCAAGGCGACACTAACTATGGCTACACCTTC | CASSQGDTNYGYTF
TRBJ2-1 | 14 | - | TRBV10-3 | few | TGTGCCATCGCTTTTACAGCCTCCTACAATGAGCAGTTCTTC | CAIAFTASYNEQFF
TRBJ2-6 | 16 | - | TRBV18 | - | TGTGCCAGCTCACCACCTCAGGTCTCTGGGGCCAACGTCCTGACTTTC | CASSPPQVSGANVLTF
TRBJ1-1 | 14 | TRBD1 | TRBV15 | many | TGTGCCACCAGAGGACAGGTTTTGGACACTGAAGCTTTCTTT | CATRGQVLDTEAFF